This T cell receptor (beta chain) came from a study of blood T cell repertoires in COVID-19. On the study more broadly: Samples of COVID-19 (acute and convalescent) were obtained from the United States, Italy and Spain. PBMCs, B-cell-depleted T cells, or T cells were the source of the cDNA or gDNA that made up the material.

The Seattle site enrolled patients during active infection and followed them longitudinally. This clone has a single count. Per the original data handling: It was from reference gene primer amplification that nucleated cell counts were estimated. Using immunoSEQ multiplex PCR, the repertoire was profiled, and TCRdb retains in-frame clones only, with some absent. That table gives V, J and clone size, and the DNA gave D and trimming. The table records more than 200,000 clones, around 87% of them present only once. Losses at the gene ends were 2 bases for V and 1 base for J; bases not matched to a gene: 10. Per the germline V gene, CDR1 is MNHEY and CDR2 is SMNVEV (reference sequence). The CDR3 spans 19 residues.

This chain connects TRBV27 to TRBJ2-7, with 14 bases fitting TRBD2. Sequenced material: peripheral blood. This sequence originates from a woman between 55 and 75 years old with COVID-19, enrolled during active disease. The CDR3 loop reads CASSLRHRGLAGVSYEQYF. CDR3 coding DNA: TGTGCCAGCAGTTTACGACACCGGGGACTAGCGGGGGTATCCTACGAGCAGTACTTC.